This T cell receptor (beta chain) was obtained from a study of T cell responses to AZD1222 COVID-19 vaccine. CDR3 size: 14 residues. CDR1 is LNHDA and CDR2 is SQIVND in the germline V gene (reference sequence). Trimming took off 5 bases at V and 7 bases at J, with 17 bases between the two ends. Sequencing used immunoSEQ multiplex PCR; TCRdb keeps in-frame clones, though not all of them. The sample holds about 96,000 clones, 70% to 90% seen once. This specimen consisted of peripheral blood, obtained on day 0 of AZD1222 vaccination. The clonotype comes from an adult in good health. The V gene is TRBV19, the J gene TRBJ1-2, with D possibly matching TRBD1 (6 bases). This chain's CDR3 is CASSPQTGSGGYTF. The CDR3 nucleotides read TGTGCCAGTAGTCCTCAAACAGGGAGCGGTGGCTACACCTTC. Full variable domain (remainder filled in from reference TRBV19 and TRBJ1-2): DGGITQSPKYLFRKEGQNVTLSCEQNLNHDAMYWYRQDPGQGLRLIYYSQIVNDFQKGDIAEGYSVSREKKESFPLTVTSAQKNPTAFYLCASSPQTGSGGYTFGSGTRLTVV.